What follows are 20 T cell receptor beta chains derived from one specimen sequenced in a study of PD-L1 blockade in urothelial cancer. Using immunoSEQ multiplex PCR, the repertoire was profiled, and TCRdb retains in-frame clones only, with some absent. The data contain about 47,000 clones, around 80% of them singletons. Stated time point: pretreatment peripheral blood. Sequences were derived from PBMCs, sampled around atezolizumab (anti-PD-L1) treatment. Receptor source: a man between 60 and 75 years old with urothelial cancer.

This clone was found once. The chain joins TRBV27 to TRBJ2-2; weak D call: TRBD2 (6 bases). The CDR3 is 15 residues long. Germline lookup yields CDR1 MNHEY and CDR2 SMNVEV (reference sequence). V was shortened by 2 bases and J by 1 base, with 8 bases between the two germline ends. The CDR3 spells CASSLTGLNTGELFF. Here the CDR3 DNA reads TGTGCCAGCAGTTTAACGGGACTGAACACCGGGGAGCTGTTTTTT.

This rearrangement joins TRBV19 to TRBJ2-3; perhaps TRBD2 as D (5 bases). This CDR3 has 15 residues. Between the trimmed V and J ends, which lost 6 bases and 1 base, there was a span of 14 bases. Germline V gene sequence: CDR1 LNHDA, CDR2 SQIVND (reference sequence). CDR3 sequence (DNA): TGTGCCAGTAGACCCCGGGGAGTGGGCACAGATACGCAGTATTTT. Protein product: CASRPRGVGTDTQYF.

This chain joins TRBV28 and TRBJ2-7, with 9 bases matching TRBD2. The V gene's germline CDR1 is MDHEN and CDR2 SYDVKM. The CDR3 covers 15 residues. Trimming cost V 4 bases and J 4 bases; bases outside gene matches: 8. CDR3 nucleotides: TGTGCCAGCAGTTCCCCTAGCGGGGCGTCATACGAGCAGTACTTC. It specifies CASSSPSGASYEQYF. The entire variable domain, with the rest obtained from reference TRBV28 and TRBJ2-7, is as follows: DVKVTQSSRYLVKRTGEKVFLECVQDMDHENMFWYRQDPGLGLRLIYFSYDVKMKEKGDIPEGYSVSREKKERFSLILESASTNQTSMYLCASSSPSGASYEQYFGPGTRLTVT.

This clone appeared a few times. The V and J genes are TRBV2 and TRBJ1-1; a possible D gene is TRBD1 (6 bases). The CDR3 is 13 residues long. The V end was cut by 5 bases, the J end by 0 bases, with 7 bases between. Germline V gene lookup returns CDR1 SNHLY and CDR2 FYNNEI. The CDR3 sequence: CASSRTVNTEAFF. CDR3 nucleotide sequence: TGTGCCAGCAGTAGGACAGTGAACACTGAAGCTTTCTTT.

The V and J genes are TRBV19 and TRBJ2-3; D is ambiguous. Germline CDR1 reads LNHDA; CDR2 reads SQIVND (reference sequence). CDR3 length equals 13 residues. V was clipped by 7 bases and J by 2 bases, with 10 bases between them. The CDR3 nucleotides are TGTGCCAGTAAAGGCAGGAACACAGATACGCAGTATTTT. It is translated as CASKGRNTDTQYF.

The rearrangement links TRBV4-2 to TRBJ2-3, with D possibly matching TRBD2 (6 bases). V was shortened by 0 bases and J by 6 bases, with 22 bases between the two germline ends. This CDR3 spans 18 amino acids. Per the germline V gene, CDR1 is LGHNA and CDR2 is YNFKEQ. This chain's CDR3 is CASSQEGLGRSLRDTQYF. CDR3 nucleotide sequence: TGTGCCAGCAGCCAAGAAGGTCTGGGGAGGTCTTTAAGGGATACGCAGTATTTT.

This clone turned up a few times. The rearrangement uses TRBV7-2 and TRBJ2-1; TRBD2 matches 13 bases. CDR1 SGHTA and CDR2 FQGNSA come from the germline V gene. The V segment lost 4 bases and the J segment 6 bases; nucleotides outside the gene matches: 3. The CDR3 spans 15 residues. This CDR3 reads CASSSTSGRANEQFF. The CDR3 coding sequence is TGTGCCAGCAGCTCCACTAGCGGGAGGGCCAATGAGCAGTTCTTC.

The chain employs TRBV18 and TRBJ2-3, with D unclear. CDR3 length: 13 residues. The germline V and J ends were trimmed by 4 bases and 4 bases, with 9 bases remaining between them. Germline assignment: CDR1 KGHSH and CDR2 LQKENI. CDR3 sequence: CASSRSRSDTQYF. CDR3 bases: TGTGCCAGCTCACGCTCTAGGTCAGATACGCAGTATTTT.

This chain uses TRBV28 with TRBJ2-5; no reliable D call. Germline lookup yields CDR1 MDHEN and CDR2 SYDVKM. Trimming stripped 6 bases from V and 1 base from J, with 6 bases between. The CDR3 is made up of 12 amino acids. The CDR3 bases are TGTGCCAGCAGAACAGTCCAAGAGACCCAGTACTTC. Its translation: CASRTVQETQYF.

The rearrangement joins TRBV4-2 to TRBJ1-6; D is ambiguous. V was shortened by 0 bases and J by 6 bases, with 15 bases between the two germline ends. There are 17 residues in the CDR3. CDR1 and CDR2 from the germline V gene are LGHNA and YNFKEQ. The chain's CDR3 is CASSQDRAGEGNSPLHF. CDR3 coding DNA: TGTGCCAGCAGCCAAGATCGGGCAGGCGAGGGTAATTCACCCCTCCACTTT.

The chain uses TRBV11-2 and TRBJ2-3; D is possibly TRBD1 (5 bases). Between the trimmed V and J ends, which lost 2 bases and 1 base, there was a span of 7 bases. Germline V gene sequence: CDR1 SGHAT, CDR2 FQNNGV. CDR3 length equals 14 residues. The chain's CDR3 is CASSLMGRTDTQYF. CDR3 coding DNA: TGTGCCAGCAGCTTAATGGGGCGCACAGATACGCAGTATTTT.

The J gene is TRBJ1-4, the V gene TRBV7-2; D unclear. Deletions cut 2 bases from V and 5 bases from J, with 6 bases between. This CDR3 comprises 13 residues. Germline V gene lookup returns CDR1 SGHTA and CDR2 FQGNSA. CDR3 in amino acids: CASSLTQNEKLFF. The CDR3 DNA sequence: TGTGCCAGCAGCTTAACCCAGAATGAAAAACTGTTTTTT.

The V and J genes are TRBV6-1 and TRBJ1-2, with D tentatively TRBD1 (5 bases). Germline V CDR1 and CDR2: MNHNS, SASEGT. CDR3 length equals 14 residues. Between the trimmed V and J ends, which lost 7 bases and 5 bases, there was a span of 17 bases. CDR3 region: CASTAPGGGYGYTF. In nucleotides, the CDR3 is TGTGCCAGCACCGCCCCGGGGGGAGGGTATGGCTACACCTTC.

The V call is TRBV2, the J call TRBJ2-2, with 7 bases identical to TRBD1. V trimming: 2 bases; J trimming: 5 bases; junction bases outside the gene matches: 8. Per the germline V gene, CDR1 is SNHLY and CDR2 is FYNNEI. CDR3 size: 16 residues. The CDR3 reads CASSEPTGIRTGELFF. In nucleotides, the CDR3 is TGTGCCAGCAGTGAACCGACAGGGATAAGAACCGGGGAGCTGTTTTTT.

The chain joins TRBV5-1 to TRBJ2-1; D gene ambiguous. There are 13 residues in the CDR3. Trimming pared 2 bases from V and 5 bases from J, leaving 8 bases between. Germline CDR1 reads SGHRS; CDR2 reads YFSETQ. CDR3 nucleotides: TGCGCCAGCAGCTTAAACAGAGACAATGAGCAGTTCTTC. This translates into CASSLNRDNEQFF.

The V call is TRBV7-6, the J call TRBJ2-7, with 13 bases that match TRBD2. Germline values: CDR1 SGHVS, CDR2 FNYEAQ. The trim removed 1 base at V and 5 bases at J, leaving 5 bases unmatched. The CDR3 consists of 16 residues. The CDR3 sequence: CASSLGTSGSLHEQYF. The CDR3 DNA is TGTGCCAGCAGCTTAGGGACTAGCGGGAGTTTGCACGAGCAGTACTTC.

This CDR3 is CASAGIYEQYF. CDR3 DNA: TGTGCCAGCGCCGGTATCTACGAGCAGTACTTC. The chain couples TRBV6-1 to TRBJ2-7; no definite D call. The CDR3 is 11 amino acids. Germline CDR1 reads MNHNS; CDR2 reads SASEGT. V dropped 8 bases and J dropped 3 bases, with 8 bases sitting between them.

This chain links TRBV13 with TRBJ2-3, with D maybe TRBD1 (6 bases). Trimming removed 5 bases from V and 2 bases from J, with 11 bases in between. From germline, CDR1 is PRHDT and CDR2 FYEKMQ (reference sequence). This CDR3 region has 14 residues. CDR3 residues: CASSTDSLTDTQYF. The CDR3, as DNA: TGTGCCAGCAGCACGGACAGTCTCACAGATACGCAGTATTTT.

This chain connects TRBV6-6 to TRBJ2-7; 7 nucleotides line up with TRBD2. Germline V CDR1 and CDR2: MNHNY, SVGAGI (reference sequence). The CDR3 contains 13 residues. J lost 3 bases, V lost 4 bases, and 3 bases had no gene match. The CDR3 protein is CASSLRDYYEQYF. The CDR3, as DNA: TGTGCCAGCAGTTTAAGGGACTACTACGAGCAGTACTTC.

The chain combines TRBV5-1 with TRBJ2-1; 9 bases are a match to TRBD1. Germline V gives CDR1 SGHRS, CDR2 YFSETQ. The J segment lost 5 bases and the V segment lost 1 base, leaving 4 bases of the junction unmatched. The CDR3 extends over 15 amino acids. The CDR3 sequence: CASSLWDRADNEQFF. The CDR3 DNA follows: TGCGCCAGCAGCTTGTGGGACAGGGCTGACAATGAGCAGTTCTTC.